The sequence of this TCR beta chain was determined in a study of blood T cell repertoires in COVID-19. Study background: The United States, Italy and Spain provided the acute and convalescent COVID-19 samples.

V was cut by 3 bases and J by 6 bases, with 8 bases left in between. The CDR3 covers 13 residues. Germline-derived CDR1 and CDR2 are MDHEN and SYDVKM. As originally analysed: Amplified reference gene primers provided the basis for estimating nucleated cell counts. Sequencing was performed with immunoSEQ multiplex PCR; in TCRdb, only in-frame clones are kept and a portion is missing. The V and J calls and clone size come from that table; D and trimming were worked out from the DNA. This repertoire shows fewer than 80,000 clones, roughly 90% found once; its top ten account for around 6%. This TCR was sampled from a human donor in a cohort sampled during active COVID-19. Sequencing used peripheral blood. The chain recombines TRBV28 with TRBJ2-2; no clear D gene. The CDR3 DNA reads as TGTGCCAGCAGTTTTGGTAGCCCCGGGGAGCTGTTTTTT. Protein sequence: CASSFGSPGELFF.